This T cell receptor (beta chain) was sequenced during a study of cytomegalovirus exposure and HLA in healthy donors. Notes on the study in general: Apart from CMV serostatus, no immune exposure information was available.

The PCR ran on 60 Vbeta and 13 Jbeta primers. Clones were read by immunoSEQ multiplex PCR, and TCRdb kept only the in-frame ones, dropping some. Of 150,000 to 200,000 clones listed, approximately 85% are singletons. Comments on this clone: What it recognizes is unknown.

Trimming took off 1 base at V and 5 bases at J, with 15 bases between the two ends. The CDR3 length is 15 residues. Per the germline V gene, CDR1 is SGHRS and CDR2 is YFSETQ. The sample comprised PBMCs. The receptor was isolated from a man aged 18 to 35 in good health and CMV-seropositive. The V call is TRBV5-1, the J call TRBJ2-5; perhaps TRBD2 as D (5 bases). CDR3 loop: CASSLFSDTGETQYF. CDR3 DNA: TGCGCCAGCAGCTTGTTTTCGGATACGGGGGAGACCCAGTACTTC.